Sequencing of this T cell receptor beta chain was carried out in a study of T cell responses to AZD1222 COVID-19 vaccine. Comments on this clone: Its target is unknown.

V lost 5 bases, J lost 9 bases, and 6 bases stayed unmatched. Germline V CDR1 and CDR2: SNHLY, FYNNEI. The CDR3 has 13 residues. The data were produced by immunoSEQ multiplex PCR, yet TCRdb's version contains in-frame clones alone and is incomplete. The table lists approximately 99,000 clones, 70% to 90% of them singletons. The study, taken as a whole, reports: Repertoires were sampled only after the peak T cell response. Baseline seropositivity occurred in only six AZD1222 recipients. Mapped onto spike, vaccine-associated CD4 TCRs spanned it and were dominant at 160-218 and 743-854. Donors were largely white British and mainly female; clonal diversity was possibly underestimated.

Specimen: peripheral blood, collected on day 0 of AZD1222 vaccination. The V call is TRBV2, the J call TRBJ2-2; TRBD1 matches at 7 bases. This clonotype was obtained from an adult in good health. The CDR3 sequence is CASSPRQGRELFF. DNA of the CDR3: TGTGCCAGCAGTCCCAGACAGGGCCGGGAGCTGTTTTTT. Full variable domain (missing parts from reference TRBV2 and TRBJ2-2): EPEVTQTPSHQVTQMGQEVILRCVPISNHLYFYWYRQILGQKVEFLVSFYNNEISEKSEIFDDQFSVERPDGSNFTLKIRSTKLEDSAMYFCASSPRQGRELFFGEGSRLTVL.